This TCR beta chain stems from a study of control samples from healthy donors and cancer patients (dated by TCRdb to the early 2020s). The library was made by the immunoSEQ multiplex PCR assay. The source is immuneACCESS, and TCRdb retained only in-frame sequences with V and J called. Part of the clones is not carried over; for the studies checked, unresolved V genes explain less than half of this, and the remainder is unexplained. A total of roughly 24,000 clones appear in this sample, approximately 85% of them only once. The ten largest clones capture approximately 22% of the sample. The V and J ends are trimmed by 5 bases and 3 bases, leaving 13 bases between them. The CDR1 and CDR2 encoded by the germline V gene are MDHEN and SYDVKM. The CDR3 covers 14 residues, taking in both the cysteine and the phenylalanine. Only CDR3 DNA remains: 42 bases, in frame from the first base. Worth noting for this clone: It has no known antigen specificity. The input lacks base qualities; no much larger clone sits a single base away.

Sequencing was performed on PBMCs. The V gene is TRBV28 and the J gene is TRBJ1-2; 6 matching bases give a weak D call of TRBD1. This TCR derives from a man between 60 and 75 years old with colorectal cancer. The nucleotide sequence reads as follows: TGTGCCAGCAGTACACCTACAGGGCACTATGGCTACACCTTC. Translated, it reads CASSTPTGHYGYTF.